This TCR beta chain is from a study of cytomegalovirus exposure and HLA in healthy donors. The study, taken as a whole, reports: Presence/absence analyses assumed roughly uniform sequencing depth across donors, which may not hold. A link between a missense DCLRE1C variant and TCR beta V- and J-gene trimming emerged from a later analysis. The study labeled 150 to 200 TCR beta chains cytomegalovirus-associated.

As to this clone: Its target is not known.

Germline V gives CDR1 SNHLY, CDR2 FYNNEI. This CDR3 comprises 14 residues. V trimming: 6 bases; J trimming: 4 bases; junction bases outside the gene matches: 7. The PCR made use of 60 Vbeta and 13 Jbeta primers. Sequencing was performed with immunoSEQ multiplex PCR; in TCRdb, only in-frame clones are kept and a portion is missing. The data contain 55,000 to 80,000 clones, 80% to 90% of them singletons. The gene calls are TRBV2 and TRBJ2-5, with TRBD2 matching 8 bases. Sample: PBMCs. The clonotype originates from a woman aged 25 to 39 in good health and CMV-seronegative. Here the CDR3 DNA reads TGTGCCAGCAGCCCGGCGGGAGGCGGAGAGACCCAGTACTTC. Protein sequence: CASSPAGGGETQYF.